This T cell receptor beta chain stems from a study of CD8 T cells in Susac syndrome. Reverse transcription of roughly 0.45 to 1 ug RNA was performed with random hexamers. The method of amplification for TCR beta CDR3 was immunoSEQ multiplex PCR, covering 54 Vbeta and 13 Jbeta. TCRdb itself ran the immunoSEQ multiplex PCR reads through MiXCR, one entry per CDR3 protein. The data hold around 300,000 distinct CDR3 sequences, with just over 90% observed a single time. This CDR3 is 13 amino acids long. Germline V gene sequence: CDR1 SQVTM, CDR2 ANQGSEA. Trimming removed 8 bases from V and 0 bases from J, with 12 bases in between. The study, taken as a whole, reports: The number of individuals included in the study's TCR sequencing and HLA analysis was acknowledged as relatively small.

CD8+ and CD4+ blood T cells underwent TCR beta sequencing. Negative isolation yielded the CD8+ and CD4+ T cells, while FACS enriched the TEMRA cells. With regard to this clonotype: Its cognate antigen is unknown.

The chain joins TRBV29-1 to TRBJ2-3, with D possibly matching TRBD2 (6 bases). The specimen sequenced was CD4+ T cells from PBMCs. This receptor was identified in a human donor with multiple sclerosis. Here the CDR3 reads CSLGGTSTDTQYF. For the CDR3, the DNA is TGCAGCCTCGGCGGGACTAGCACAGATACGCAGTATTTT.